A selection of T cell receptor beta chains follows, all from one sample in a study of long-term antiretroviral therapy in people with HIV. Some clones are missing from TCRdb's copy, which holds only in-frame ones; the method was immunoSEQ multiplex PCR. Of under 20,000 clones listed, about 80% are singletons. The starting material was unsorted PBMCs, obtained 0.2 years after starting antiretroviral therapy. These receptor sequences come from a woman aged 35 to 49 with HIV. Each CDR3 is given with its conserved first and last residue. The order of the fields is clone size, V gene, D gene, J gene, CDR3 protein, CDR3 DNA. D genes are given only for firm matches. Expanded clones get a size class; other rows say once, few or many, or leave the size out.

abundance: NA; v_gene: TRBV27; d_gene: TRBD1; j_gene: TRBJ2-1; CDR3aa: CASSLSRTGFEQFF; CDR3nt: TGTGCCAGCAGTTTATCCCGGACAGGGTTCGAGCAGTTCTTC
abundance: NA; v_gene: TRBV9; d_gene: TRBD1; j_gene: TRBJ1-3; CDR3aa: CASSVGTGSGNTIYF; CDR3nt: TGTGCCAGCAGCGTAGGGACAGGGTCTGGAAACACCATATATTTT
abundance: few; v_gene: TRBV11-2; d_gene: NA; j_gene: TRBJ2-3; CDR3aa: CASSLATEPGSGTDTQYF; CDR3nt: TGTGCCAGCAGCTTAGCCACGGAGCCAGGGTCGGGCACAGATACGCAGTATTTT
abundance: NA; v_gene: TRBV19; d_gene: TRBD2; j_gene: TRBJ2-1; CDR3aa: CASSRLAGTVSYNEQFF; CDR3nt: TGTGCCAGTAGTAGGCTAGCGGGGACCGTCTCCTACAATGAGCAGTTCTTC
abundance: NA; v_gene: TRBV29-1; d_gene: NA; j_gene: TRBJ1-1; CDR3aa: CSVLTAVAFF; CDR3nt: TGCAGCGTTTTGACAGCCGTAGCTTTCTTT
abundance: NA; v_gene: TRBV6-5; d_gene: TRBD1; j_gene: TRBJ1-3; CDR3aa: CASSYLGQALYF; CDR3nt: TGTGCCAGCAGTTACTTAGGACAGGCCCTATATTTT
abundance: NA; v_gene: TRBV19; d_gene: NA; j_gene: TRBJ1-2; CDR3aa: CASSIGTRSNYGYTF; CDR3nt: TGTGCCAGTAGTATTGGGACAAGGTCGAACTATGGCTACACCTTC
abundance: NA; v_gene: TRBV10-1; d_gene: TRBD2; j_gene: TRBJ2-1; CDR3aa: CASTWTSGSLGYNEQFF; CDR3nt: TGCGCCAGCACCTGGACTAGCGGGAGTCTCGGGTACAATGAGCAGTTCTTC
abundance: NA; v_gene: TRBV19; d_gene: TRBD1; j_gene: TRBJ1-5; CDR3aa: CASSRTGGLNQPQHF; CDR3nt: TGTGCCAGTAGTCGGACAGGGGGCTTGAATCAGCCCCAGCATTTT
abundance: NA; v_gene: TRBV11-3; d_gene: NA; j_gene: TRBJ1-1; CDR3aa: CASSLRSGADEAFF; CDR3nt: TGTGCCAGCAGCTTACGGTCAGGTGCAGATGAAGCTTTCTTT
abundance: NA; v_gene: TRBV11-2; d_gene: NA; j_gene: TRBJ1-1; CDR3aa: CASSSTGINTEAFF; CDR3nt: TGTGCCAGCAGCTCAACAGGGATTAACACTGAAGCTTTCTTT
abundance: few; v_gene: TRBV5-6; d_gene: TRBD1; j_gene: TRBJ1-5; CDR3aa: CASSLGQGSNQPQHF; CDR3nt: TGTGCCAGCAGCCTCGGACAGGGGAGCAATCAGCCCCAGCATTTT
abundance: NA; v_gene: TRBV27; d_gene: TRBD2; j_gene: TRBJ2-6; CDR3aa: CASTVRGGRLSGANVLTF; CDR3nt: TGTGCCAGCACCGTCCGGGGGGGGCGACTCTCTGGGGCCAACGTCCTGACTTTC
abundance: NA; v_gene: TRBV5-6; d_gene: NA; j_gene: TRBJ1-5; CDR3aa: CASTNWGNQPQHF; CDR3nt: TGTGCCAGCACGAACTGGGGGAATCAGCCCCAGCATTTT
abundance: NA; v_gene: TRBV5-4; d_gene: NA; j_gene: TRBJ1-1; CDR3aa: CASSFRNTEAFF; CDR3nt: TGTGCCAGCAGCTTCAGGAACACTGAAGCTTTCTTT
abundance: NA; v_gene: TRBV10-3; d_gene: NA; j_gene: TRBJ1-1; CDR3aa: CAIREGETTEAFF; CDR3nt: TGTGCCATCAGGGAGGGGGAGACAACTGAAGCTTTCTTT
abundance: few; v_gene: TRBV19; d_gene: NA; j_gene: TRBJ2-2; CDR3aa: CASSIATGLSGELFF; CDR3nt: TGTGCCAGTAGTATAGCAACGGGCTTGTCCGGGGAGCTGTTTTTT
abundance: few; v_gene: TRBV5-6; d_gene: NA; j_gene: TRBJ1-6; CDR3aa: CASSLGGGNSPLHF; CDR3nt: TGTGCCAGCAGCTTGGGGGGCGGGAATTCACCCCTCCACTTT
abundance: NA; v_gene: TRBV7-2; d_gene: NA; j_gene: TRBJ1-1; CDR3aa: CASSWEWGEAFF; CDR3nt: TGTGCCAGCAGCTGGGAGTGGGGTGAAGCTTTCTTT
abundance: once; v_gene: TRBV5-1; d_gene: TRBD2; j_gene: TRBJ2-3; CDR3aa: CASSLEKAGGTNTDTQYF; CDR3nt: TGCGCCAGCAGCTTGGAAAAAGCGGGAGGAACGAACACAGATACGCAGTATTTT
abundance: NA; v_gene: TRBV19; d_gene: TRBD2; j_gene: TRBJ2-7; CDR3aa: CASSYGGVEQYF; CDR3nt: TGTGCCAGTTCATATGGGGGGGTCGAGCAGTACTTC
abundance: few; v_gene: TRBV14; d_gene: NA; j_gene: TRBJ1-2; CDR3aa: CASSQAGYGYTF; CDR3nt: TGTGCCAGCAGCCAGGCGGGCTATGGCTACACCTTC
abundance: NA; v_gene: TRBV30; d_gene: NA; j_gene: TRBJ2-1; CDR3aa: CAWSVQGLSSYNEQFF; CDR3nt: TGTGCCTGGAGTGTACAGGGCTTGAGCTCCTACAATGAGCAGTTCTTC
abundance: NA; v_gene: TRBV2; d_gene: TRBD2; j_gene: TRBJ2-5; CDR3aa: CASKGWRELQETQYF; CDR3nt: TGTGCCAGCAAGGGGTGGCGGGAGCTCCAAGAGACCCAGTACTTC
abundance: NA; v_gene: TRBV9; d_gene: TRBD1; j_gene: TRBJ2-5; CDR3aa: CASSVGGQYGTQYF; CDR3nt: TGTGCCAGCAGCGTAGGGGGACAGTATGGGACCCAGTACTTC
abundance: NA; v_gene: TRBV18; d_gene: NA; j_gene: TRBJ2-2; CDR3aa: CASSPSGVGELFF; CDR3nt: TGTGCCAGCTCACCCTCCGGAGTCGGGGAGCTGTTTTTT
abundance: NA; v_gene: TRBV5-6; d_gene: NA; j_gene: TRBJ2-4; CDR3aa: CASSSRDSFPKNIQYF; CDR3nt: TGTGCCAGCAGCTCCCGGGACTCCTTCCCCAAAAACATTCAGTACTTC
abundance: NA; v_gene: TRBV4-1; d_gene: NA; j_gene: TRBJ1-2; CDR3aa: CASSQAPGNGYTF; CDR3nt: TGCGCCAGCAGCCAAGCCCCAGGGAATGGCTACACCTTC
abundance: NA; v_gene: TRBV19; d_gene: NA; j_gene: TRBJ1-2; CDR3aa: CASSIGDGPTYGYTF; CDR3nt: TGTGCCAGTAGTATTGGCGACGGTCCGACCTATGGCTACACCTTC
abundance: NA; v_gene: TRBV9; d_gene: TRBD2; j_gene: TRBJ2-3; CDR3aa: CASSDPVAGDTQYF; CDR3nt: TGTGCCAGCAGCGATCCCGTAGCGGGAGATACGCAGTATTTT
abundance: NA; v_gene: TRBV19; d_gene: TRBD1; j_gene: TRBJ1-2; CDR3aa: CATKRTGGTNYGYTF; CDR3nt: TGTGCCACTAAAAGAACAGGGGGCACTAACTATGGCTACACCTTC
abundance: NA; v_gene: TRBV15; d_gene: TRBD1; j_gene: TRBJ1-1; CDR3aa: CATSSKTGAKGEAFF; CDR3nt: TGTGCCACCAGCTCTAAAACAGGGGCTAAAGGGGAAGCTTTCTTT
abundance: NA; v_gene: TRBV7-2; d_gene: TRBD1; j_gene: TRBJ2-7; CDR3aa: CASSSHGQGVEQYF; CDR3nt: TGTGCCAGCAGCTCCCACGGACAGGGGGTCGAGCAGTACTTC
abundance: once; v_gene: TRBV7-2; d_gene: NA; j_gene: TRBJ1-2; CDR3aa: CASSPEQGSGGYTF; CDR3nt: TGTGCCAGCAGCCCAGAACAGGGTTCAGGTGGCTACACCTTC
abundance: NA; v_gene: TRBV10-3; d_gene: TRBD1; j_gene: TRBJ2-1; CDR3aa: CAIRDRERGNEQFF; CDR3nt: TGTGCCATCAGGGACAGGGAGCGAGGCAATGAGCAGTTCTTC
abundance: NA; v_gene: TRBV5-6; d_gene: TRBD1; j_gene: TRBJ1-2; CDR3aa: CASSPPGEGQRNYGYTF; CDR3nt: TGTGCCAGCAGCCCCCCCGGGGAGGGACAGAGGAACTATGGCTACACCTTC
abundance: once; v_gene: TRBV7-9; d_gene: NA; j_gene: TRBJ1-1; CDR3aa: CASSERDTLNTEAFF; CDR3nt: TGTGCCAGCAGCGAGAGGGACACATTGAACACTGAAGCTTTCTTT
abundance: NA; v_gene: TRBV7-9; d_gene: NA; j_gene: TRBJ1-1; CDR3aa: CASSGGVAEAFF; CDR3nt: TGTGCCAGCAGCGGGGGGGTTGCTGAAGCTTTCTTT
abundance: NA; v_gene: TRBV7-6; d_gene: TRBD1; j_gene: TRBJ2-5; CDR3aa: CASSLDQGVQETQYF; CDR3nt: TGTGCCAGCAGCTTAGACCAGGGGGTCCAAGAGACCCAGTACTTC
abundance: NA; v_gene: TRBV27; d_gene: NA; j_gene: TRBJ2-1; CDR3aa: CASSLVVEATPEFF; CDR3nt: TGTGCCAGCAGTCTCGTTGTTGAGGCCACCCCGGAGTTCTTC
abundance: NA; v_gene: TRBV27; d_gene: NA; j_gene: TRBJ1-6; CDR3aa: CASSYINSPLHF; CDR3nt: TGTGCCAGCAGTTATATTAATTCACCCCTCCACTTT
abundance: few; v_gene: TRBV21-1; d_gene: NA; j_gene: TRBJ1-2; CDR3aa: CASSAPLGYGYGYTF; CDR3nt: TGTGCCAGCAGTGCCCCCCTAGGATACGGCTATGGCTACACCTTC
abundance: NA; v_gene: TRBV7-2; d_gene: TRBD2; j_gene: TRBJ2-1; CDR3aa: CASRAGEGVEQFF; CDR3nt: TGTGCCAGCCGAGCGGGAGAAGGGGTAGAGCAGTTCTTC
abundance: NA; v_gene: TRBV11-2; d_gene: NA; j_gene: TRBJ2-1; CDR3aa: CASSFGRDNEQFF; CDR3nt: TGTGCCAGCAGCTTTGGGCGAGACAATGAGCAGTTCTTC
abundance: NA; v_gene: TRBV27; d_gene: NA; j_gene: TRBJ1-1; CDR3aa: CASSLSTRGTEAFF; CDR3nt: TGTGCCAGCAGTTTATCGACGCGGGGCACTGAAGCTTTCTTT
abundance: NA; v_gene: TRBV10-3; d_gene: NA; j_gene: TRBJ2-7; CDR3aa: CAISEDRINSYEQYF; CDR3nt: TGTGCCATCAGTGAGGACAGGATAAACTCCTACGAGCAGTACTTC
abundance: NA; v_gene: TRBV2; d_gene: TRBD2; j_gene: TRBJ2-3; CDR3aa: CASFERESTDTQYF; CDR3nt: TGTGCCAGCTTTGAGCGGGAGAGCACAGATACGCAGTATTTT
abundance: NA; v_gene: TRBV6-5; d_gene: NA; j_gene: TRBJ1-1; CDR3aa: CASSYEGTEAFF; CDR3nt: TGTGCCAGCAGTTACGAGGGGACTGAAGCTTTCTTT
abundance: NA; v_gene: TRBV5-1; d_gene: NA; j_gene: TRBJ1-1; CDR3aa: CASSSDTNTEAFF; CDR3nt: TGCGCCAGCAGCTCCGACACGAACACTGAAGCTTTCTTT
abundance: NA; v_gene: TRBV20-1; d_gene: NA; j_gene: TRBJ2-2; CDR3aa: CSARFGGELFF; CDR3nt: TGCAGTGCTAGATTCGGCGGGGAGCTGTTTTTT